The rows below give T cell receptor beta chains drawn from one sample of a study of response to subunit inactivated influenza vaccine. TCRdb analysed the RT-PCR reads with MiXCR anew, one entry per CDR3 protein. The profile shows a few hundred thousand distinct CDR3 sequences, roughly 12% of them singletons. This sample was shared with a second study, whose subject was T cells expressing NK-cell markers.

Material: PBMCs from blood, obtained on the day of vaccination. The receptors shown here come from a man between 45 and 60 years old who received an inactivated influenza vaccine. CDR3s include the opening cysteine and the closing phenylalanine or tryptophan. A D gene is named only where the DNA matches it firmly. Expanded clones are given a class, and other clones once, few, many or no size at all.

TRBV7-2	TRBD2	.	TRBJ2-3	15	CASSLARGGLGTQYF	TGTGCCAGCAGCTTAGCTCGGGGGGGCTTGGGTACGCAGTATTTT
TRBV18	.	.	TRBJ2-7	14	CASSPPSGGYEQYF	TGTGCCAGCTCACCACCGTCTGGGGGGTACGAGCAGTACTTC
TRBV4-3	.	.	TRBJ1-2	15	CASSQDLGGRGGYTF	TGCGCCAGCAGCCAAGATCTAGGGGGGCGCGGTGGCTACACCTTC
TRBV11-2	.	.	TRBJ2-2	11	CASTVGGELFF	TGTGCCAGCACAGTCGGAGGGGAGCTGTTTTTT
TRBV5-1	.	.	TRBJ2-3	14	CASSLQGPYDTQYF	TGCGCCAGCAGCTTGCAGGGGCCCTATGATACGCAGTATTTT
TRBV5-1	.	once	TRBJ2-3	18	CASSRTVGTGTSTDTQYF	TGCGCCAGCAGCCGGACGGTAGGGACGGGGACTAGCACAGATACGCAGTATTTT
TRBV4-1	TRBD1	.	TRBJ2-2	17	CASSQGPGTGKTGELFF	TGCGCCAGCAGCCAAGGACCCGGGACAGGGAAAACCGGGGAGCTGTTTTTT
TRBV4-1	.	few	TRBJ2-1	11	CASSQEDEQFF	TGCGCCAGCAGCCAAGAAGATGAGCAGTTCTTC
TRBV5-6	.	.	TRBJ2-5	15	CASSLEVQGQETQYF	TGTGCCAGCAGCTTGGAGGTCCAGGGGCAAGAGACCCAGTACTTC
TRBV12-3/TRBV12-4	.	.	TRBJ1-2	14	CASSSYRADYGYTF	TGTGCCAGCAGTTCCTATCGGGCGGACTATGGCTACACCTTC
TRBV7-2	.	.	TRBJ2-5	14	CASSPTSARETQYF	TGTGCCAGCAGCCCTACCAGCGCTAGAGAGACCCAGTACTTC
TRBV6-1	.	.	TRBJ1-1	14	CASRALTVNTEAFF	TGTGCCAGCAGGGCCCTGACGGTTAACACTGAAGCTTTCTTT
TRBV2	.	.	TRBJ2-7	14	CASSGWDGAYEQYF	TGTGCCAGCAGTGGTTGGGACGGAGCCTACGAGCAGTACTTC
TRBV4-3	.	.	TRBJ1-1	12	CASGQRASEAFF	TGCGCCAGCGGACAGAGGGCATCGGAAGCTTTCTTT
TRBV5-1	TRBD2	.	TRBJ2-1	16	CASSLMSLAGGNEQFF	TGCGCCAGCAGCTTGATGTCACTAGCGGGAGGAAATGAGCAGTTCTTC
TRBV6-2/TRBV6-3	TRBD2	.	TRBJ2-7	14	CASRLSGSIYEQYF	TGTGCCAGCAGACTCAGCGGGAGTATCTACGAGCAGTACTTC
TRBV10-3	.	few	TRBJ2-4	14	CAISEEIAKNIQYF	TGTGCCATCAGTGAGGAGATAGCCAAAAACATTCAGTACTTC
TRBV27	.	few	TRBJ2-3	15	CASSTRRVSTDTQYF	TGTGCCAGCAGTACACGGCGGGTGAGCACAGATACGCAGTATTTT
TRBV7-9	.	few	TRBJ2-7	17	CASSLAAGRLKAYEQYF	TGTGCCAGCAGCTTAGCCGCTGGTCGGCTAAAGGCCTACGAGCAGTACTTC
TRBV7-2	.	.	TRBJ2-4	14	CASSLVEGSQVQYF	TGTGCCAGCAGCTTAGTTGAAGGGAGCCAGGTTCAGTACTTC
TRBV3-1	.	many	TRBJ2-1	17	CASSQVSRRGSYNEQFF	TGTGCCAGCAGCCAAGTGTCACGGCGGGGATCCTACAATGAGCAGTTCTTC
TRBV12-3/TRBV12-4	TRBD1	.	TRBJ2-1	14	CASSLEGQKNEQFF	TGTGCCAGCAGTTTAGAGGGACAGAAAAATGAGCAGTTCTTC
TRBV28	.	many	TRBJ1-5	16	CASQPGQLYGNQPQHF	TGTGCCAGCCAGCCAGGGCAGCTATATGGCAATCAGCCCCAGCATTTT
TRBV6-2/TRBV6-3	.	few	TRBJ2-2	13	CASNWVGTGELFF	TGTGCCAGTAACTGGGTCGGCACCGGGGAGCTGTTTTTT
TRBV2	.	.	TRBJ2-5	14	CASGKGASEETQYF	TGTGCCAGCGGCAAAGGGGCCTCGGAAGAGACCCAGTACTTC
TRBV20-1	.	.	TRBJ2-5	13	CSARRAGRETQYF	TGCAGTGCTAGGAGGGCGGGGAGAGAGACCCAGTACTTC
TRBV20-1	.	few	TRBJ1-1	14	CSARIGHQNTEAFF	TGCAGTGCTAGAATCGGGCACCAGAACACTGAAGCTTTCTTT
TRBV4-1	.	.	TRBJ1-3	16	CASSQVGTVSGNTIYF	TGCGCCAGCAGCCAAGTGGGTACGGTCTCTGGAAACACCATATATTTT
TRBV2	.	few	TRBJ1-6	14	CASSVTGRNSPLHF	TGTGCCAGCAGTGTAACAGGGCGAAATTCACCCCTCCACTTT
TRBV28	TRBD2	few	TRBJ2-7	16	CASTELAGRITYEQYF	TGTGCCAGCACGGAGCTAGCGGGACGGATTACCTACGAGCAGTACTTC
TRBV18	.	few	TRBJ2-1	13	CASSAGTSNEQFF	TGTGCCAGCTCAGCCGGGACTTCAAATGAGCAGTTCTTC
TRBV3-1	.	.	TRBJ1-2	15	CASSPRRVSNYGYTF	TGTGCCAGCAGCCCACGAAGAGTAAGCAACTATGGCTACACCTTC
TRBV7-2	TRBD1	few	TRBJ2-5	16	CASSLTVQGNQETQYF	TGTGCCAGCAGCTTAACCGTACAGGGGAATCAAGAGACCCAGTACTTC
TRBV12-3/TRBV12-4	TRBD1	few	TRBJ2-4	15	CASRPGGRGKNIQYF	TGTGCCAGCAGACCAGGGGGCCGGGGCAAAAACATTCAGTACTTC
TRBV5-6	TRBD2	.	TRBJ2-1	17	CASSLGPAGDGYNEQFF	TGTGCCAGCAGCTTGGGGCCAGCGGGAGACGGGTACAATGAGCAGTTCTTC
TRBV27	.	.	TRBJ1-1	14	CASSLLTGNTEAFF	TGTGCCAGCAGTTTACTAACAGGGAACACTGAAGCTTTCTTT
TRBV29-1	.	many	TRBJ2-3	13	CSVEVRVADTQYF	TGCAGCGTTGAAGTAAGGGTGGCAGATACGCAGTATTTT
TRBV15	.	once	TRBJ2-1	14	CATSPNLGGNEQFF	TGTGCCACCAGCCCTAACCTAGGGGGCAATGAGCAGTTCTTC
TRBV18	.	few	TRBJ2-5	13	CASSRYTQETQYF	TGTGCCAGCTCACGGTATACTCAAGAGACCCAGTACTTC
TRBV14	.	many	TRBJ2-5	13	CASSQQRDMGKHF	TGTGCCAGCAGCCAACAACGGGACATGGGTAAACACTTC
TRBV7-2	.	few	TRBJ2-1	14	CASSLVRQAGEQFF	TGTGCCAGCAGCTTAGTACGACAGGCCGGTGAGCAGTTCTTC
TRBV29-1	TRBD1	many	TRBJ1-4	13	CSAIRDRNEKLFF	TGCAGCGCGATCCGGGACAGGAATGAAAAACTGTTTTTT
TRBV20-1	.	.	TRBJ1-6	14	CSARGTGSNSPLHF	TGCAGTGCTAGAGGCACAGGGTCCAATTCACCCCTCCACTTT
TRBV7-6	TRBD1	few	TRBJ1-6	17	CASSLEGQPSYNSPLHF	TGTGCCAGCAGCTTAGAGGGACAGCCCTCCTATAATTCACCCCTCCACTTT
TRBV6-2/TRBV6-3	.	.	TRBJ1-5	13	CASREGFAQPQHF	TGTGCCAGCAGGGAGGGTTTCGCTCAGCCCCAGCATTTT
TRBV10-3	TRBD2	.	TRBJ2-7	13	CATGLAEPYEQYF	TGTGCCACGGGACTAGCGGAGCCCTACGAGCAGTACTTC
TRBV29-1	.	.	TRBJ1-2	13	CSVPLGAAYGYTF	TGCAGCGTACCACTAGGGGCTGCTTATGGCTACACCTTC
TRBV7-2	.	many	TRBJ2-3	13	CASSFRPTDTQYF	TGTGCCAGCAGCTTCAGGCCCACAGATACGCAGTATTTT
TRBV10-3	.	.	TRBJ2-5	15	CAISDQTGRQETQYF	TGTGCCATCAGTGACCAGACGGGGCGACAAGAGACCCAGTACTTC
TRBV12-3/TRBV12-4	.	few	TRBJ2-5	14	CASSQTRAGETQYF	TGTGCCAGCAGTCAAACTAGGGCAGGGGAGACCCAGTACTTC
TRBV6-1	.	few	TRBJ1-2	14	CASSLSEGTQGYTF	TGTGCCAGCAGCCTCTCCGAGGGCACTCAAGGCTACACCTTC
TRBV14	TRBD2	.	TRBJ2-7	16	CASSQAPGLAGIEQYF	TGTGCCAGCAGCCAAGCGCCGGGACTAGCGGGAATAGAGCAGTACTTC
TRBV4-2	.	few	TRBJ1-1	15	CASSQEGARTAKAFF	TGTGCCAGCAGCCAAGAAGGGGCCCGGACAGCAAAAGCTTTCTTT
TRBV4-1	.	few	TRBJ1-5	17	CASSPRTGDHSNQPQHF	TGCGCCAGCAGCCCAAGGACCGGGGACCATAGCAATCAGCCCCAGCATTTT
TRBV29-1	.	.	TRBJ2-1	15	CSAAESGISYNEQFF	TGCAGCGCCGCCGAGTCGGGCATTTCCTACAATGAGCAGTTCTTC
TRBV18	.	few	TRBJ2-7	16	CASSPIARLSDYEQYF	TGTGCCAGCTCACCAATTGCTAGACTTTCCGACTACGAGCAGTACTTC
TRBV7-3	TRBD2	few	TRBJ2-1	15	CASSSKAGTYNEQFF	TGTGCCAGCAGCTCGAAAGCGGGGACCTACAATGAGCAGTTCTTC
TRBV12-3/TRBV12-4	.	.	TRBJ2-2	15	CASSSAGTMAGELFF	TGTGCCAGCAGTTCGGCCGGGACCATGGCCGGGGAGCTGTTTTTT
TRBV15	.	few	TRBJ2-5	14	CATSTGGGVETQYF	TGTGCCACCAGCACAGGTGGTGGTGTCGAGACCCAGTACTTC